This passage covers 28 T cell receptor beta chains from one sample sequenced in a study of control samples from healthy donors and cancer patients. Libraries were prepared by immunoSEQ multiplex PCR; TCRdb keeps only in-frame clonotypes and omits some of them. The data show approximately 100,000 clones, with about nine tenths seen just once and roughly 4% held by the top ten. Input material: blood. Receptors originate from a human donor in good health. The donor label of this sample is uncertain.

The chain is built from TRBV19 and TRBJ1-2; TRBD1 matches at 11 bases. J gave up 4 bases and V 5 bases, and 3 bases lay outside the gene matches. Germline V gives CDR1 LNHDA, CDR2 SQIVND (reference sequence). This CDR3 spans 14 amino acids. The CDR3 region is CASSFGQGAYGYTF. Here the CDR3 DNA reads TGTGCCAGTAGTTTTGGACAGGGGGCCTATGGCTACACCTTC.

The V and J genes are TRBV5-1 and TRBJ1-3; 7 nucleotides agree with TRBD1. CDR1 is SGHRS, CDR2 YFSETQ, per germline. The CDR3 totals 15 residues. Trimming at V came to 0 bases and at J to 8 bases, leaving 8 bases not matched to a gene. The CDR3 is CASSLEGADKDTIYF. The CDR3 DNA sequence: TGCGCCAGCAGCTTGGAGGGGGCGGATAAAGACACCATATATTTT.

The chain is built from TRBV10-3 and TRBJ1-2, with 7 bases lining up with TRBD1. The germline gives CDR1 ENHRY, CDR2 SYGVKD. The CDR3 runs to 13 residues. The J segment lost 2 bases and the V segment lost 9 bases, leaving 6 bases of the junction unmatched. CDR3 bases: TGTGCCATATCTGAGACAGGGAACTATGGCTACACCTTC. Protein: CAISETGNYGYTF.

This chain uses TRBV2 with TRBJ2-2, with 12 bases aligning to TRBD2. The CDR3 is made up of 17 amino acids. Losses at the gene ends were 3 bases for V and 4 bases for J; bases not matched to a gene: 6. Germline V gives CDR1 SNHLY, CDR2 FYNNEI. CDR3 sequence reads: CASSESTSGGITGELFF. The CDR3 region has the DNA TGTGCCAGCAGTGAGTCCACTAGCGGGGGGATCACCGGGGAGCTGTTTTTT.

The V gene is TRBV5-4, the J gene TRBJ2-7; 10 nucleotides align to TRBD1. Per the germline V gene, CDR1 is SGHNT and CDR2 is YYREEE (reference sequence). The CDR3 is made up of 15 amino acids. V was clipped by 4 bases and J by 6 bases; unmatched bases: 10. The CDR3 sequence: CASSPGTGELREQYF. In DNA, the CDR3 is TGTGCCAGCAGCCCGGGGACAGGGGAGCTTCGCGAGCAGTACTTC. Full variable domain (outside the CDR3, taken from reference TRBV5-4 and TRBJ2-7): ETGVTQSPTHLIKTRGQQVTLRCSSQSGHNTVSWYQQALGQGPQFIFQYYREEENGRGNFPPRFSGLQFPNYSSELNVNALELDDSALYLCASSPGTGELREQYFGPGTRLTVT.

The chain carries TRBV19 and TRBJ1-5, with D possibly being TRBD1 (5 bases). This CDR3 has 16 residues. V was shortened by 6 bases and J by 2 bases, with 17 bases between the two germline ends. Looked up from germline, CDR1 is LNHDA and CDR2 is SQIVND (reference sequence). The CDR3 DNA sequence: TGTGCCAGTAGCTCCTGGGAAAGGGGTGGCAATCAGCCCCAGCATTTT. As protein: CASSSWERGGNQPQHF.

This clone was recorded once. The gene calls are TRBV10-3 and TRBJ1-2, with 7 bases lining up with TRBD1. The CDR3 is 14 amino acids. Trimming cost V 0 bases and J 4 bases; bases outside gene matches: 2. Germline V gene sequence: CDR1 ENHRY, CDR2 SYGVKD. The CDR3 DNA follows: TGTGCCATCAGTGAGTCTGGACAGGCCTATGGCTACACCTTC. Its translation: CAISESGQAYGYTF.

This clone has only one observation. This sequence joins TRBV30 and TRBJ1-6; TRBD1 might be the D (6 bases). V was clipped by 3 bases and J by 5 bases, with 11 bases between them. CDR1 and CDR2 from the germline V gene are GTSNPN and SVGIG (reference sequence). The CDR3 is 14 amino acids. The CDR3 loop reads CAWSGGQNNSPLHF. CDR3 nucleotide sequence: TGTGCCTGGAGCGGGGGCCAAAATAATTCACCCCTCCACTTT.

The chain uses TRBV24-1 and TRBJ2-3, with D tentatively TRBD1 (5 bases). In germline, CDR1 is KGHDR, CDR2 SFDVKD. The CDR3 is 13 residues long. The CDR3 loop is CAIRGRDTDTQYF. The CDR3, as DNA: TGTGCGATTAGGGGCAGAGACACAGATACGCAGTATTTT.

The rearrangement links TRBV7-2 to TRBJ2-1; tentatively, D is TRBD1 (6 bases). The CDR3 loop spans 16 amino acids. The V end lost 5 bases, the J end lost 4 bases, and 18 bases lay between the germline ends. The germline V gene encodes CDR1 SGHTA and CDR2 FQGNSA. CDR3 DNA sequence: TGTGCCAGCAGCCCTACAGCAGGGACAACATACAATGAGCAGTTCTTC. This translates into CASSPTAGTTYNEQFF.

The V call is TRBV4-3, the J call TRBJ2-3; 10 bases agree with TRBD2. V was pared by 0 bases and J by 5 bases, with 5 bases of the junction left unmatched. Germline values: CDR1 LGHNA, CDR2 YSLEER. This CDR3 spans 16 amino acids. Written as DNA, the CDR3 is TGCGCCAGCAGCCAAGAAAGCGGGGGGGCTAGAGATACGCAGTATTTT. Its translation is CASSQESGGARDTQYF.

Comment on this clone: At the DNA level, this CDR3 is encoded by other sequences in the same sample as well. V gene TRBV18 combines with J gene TRBJ1-3; no clear D gene. The V and J ends lost 4 bases and 0 bases respectively, with 7 bases between them. The CDR3 covers 14 residues. In germline, CDR1 is KGHSH, CDR2 LQKENI. In nucleotides, the CDR3 is TGTGCCAGCTCACTGGAAGACTCTGGAAACACCATATATTTT. It yields the protein CASSLEDSGNTIYF.

The V call is TRBV9, the J call TRBJ2-7, with a possible D match to TRBD1 (6 bases). Germline CDR1 is SGDLS and CDR2 is YYNGEE. Trimming shortened V by 1 base and J by 4 bases, and 18 bases separated the two germline ends. The CDR3 runs to 16 residues. The CDR3 DNA follows: TGTGCCAGCAGCGTACCCTTCCGAGACAGGAGGTACGAGCAGTACTTC. This codes for CASSVPFRDRRYEQYF.

The chain employs TRBV19 and TRBJ1-4, with 11 bases that match TRBD1. V trimming: 8 bases; J trimming: 3 bases; junction bases outside the gene matches: 5. CDR1 and CDR2 (germline): LNHDA, SQIVND (reference sequence). The CDR3 runs 15 residues. The CDR3 region is CASSSGQGANEKLFF. The CDR3 nucleotides read TGTGCCAGTTCCTCGGGACAGGGGGCTAATGAAAAACTGTTTTTT.

The V call is TRBV7-8, the J call TRBJ1-4; a weak D match, TRBD1 (6 bases). Germline loops: CDR1 SGHVS, CDR2 FQNEAQ. The germline V and J ends were trimmed by 1 base and 12 bases, with 15 bases remaining between them. CDR3 size: 14 residues. CDR3 region: CASSLELTGRELFF. The CDR3 DNA reads TGTGCCAGCAGCTTAGAGCTTACAGGGAGGGAACTGTTTTTT.

V usage is TRBV15 and J usage is TRBJ1-1; 7 bases are shared with TRBD1. Per germline, CDR1 LNHNV and CDR2 YYDKDF (reference sequence). The CDR3 covers 14 residues. J gave up 4 bases and V 1 base, and 3 bases lay outside the gene matches. The CDR3 nucleotides read TGTGCCACCAGCAGAGGACAGGGTTCCACTGAAGCTTTCTTT. Its protein product is CATSRGQGSTEAFF.

This clone has only one observation. This chain connects TRBV19 to TRBJ1-1, with TRBD1 identical over 8 bases. The CDR3 contains 15 residues. CDR1 LNHDA and CDR2 SQIVND come from the germline V gene (reference sequence). Trimming removed 6 bases from V and 5 bases from J; junction bases left unmatched: 11. The CDR3, as DNA: TGTGCCAGTAGAGGTAGGACAGGGACGTGGACTGAAGCTTTCTTT. It specifies CASRGRTGTWTEAFF.

The gene calls are TRBV7-9 and TRBJ2-3; D tentatively reads TRBD1 or TRBD2 (6 bases each). The CDR3 sequence is 15 residues long. Trimming pared 3 bases from V and 3 bases from J, leaving 13 bases between. Germline CDR1 is SEHNR and CDR2 is FQNEAQ (reference sequence). CDR3 sequence (DNA): TGTGCCAGCAGCTTGGAGGAGGGGACAACAGATACGCAGTATTTT. Translation gives CASSLEEGTTDTQYF.

This rearrangement joins TRBV7-8 to TRBJ1-2, with D tentatively TRBD1 (6 bases). Germline V CDR1 and CDR2: SGHVS, FQNEAQ. The germline V and J ends were trimmed by 0 bases and 4 bases, with 9 bases remaining between them. There are 14 residues in the CDR3. The CDR3 coding sequence is TGTGCCAGCAGCTTAGCAGCAGGGGCCTATGGCTACACCTTC. This sequence encodes CASSLAAGAYGYTF. Using reference TRBV7-8 and TRBJ1-2 for the parts outside the CDR3, the full variable domain is GAGVSQSPRYKVAKRGQDVALRCDPISGHVSLFWYQQALGQGPEFLTYFQNEAQLDKSGLPSDRFFAERPEGSVSTLKIQRTQQEDSAVYLCASSLAAGAYGYTFGSGTRLTVV.

The chain has TRBV24-1 and TRBJ1-3; D might be TRBD1 (5 bases). V gave up 3 bases and J gave up 2 bases, with 10 bases separating them. Germline CDR1 is KGHDR and CDR2 is SFDVKD. The CDR3 covers 15 residues. The CDR3, as DNA: TGTGCCACCAGTGATCCGGGACGGACTGGAAACACCATATATTTT. This gives the protein CATSDPGRTGNTIYF.

J is TRBJ1-6 and V is TRBV30; 9 bases match TRBD1. The junction had 6 bases not matched to a gene; V was cut back by 1 base and J by 8 bases. The CDR3 totals 15 residues. CDR1 is GTSNPN and CDR2 is SVGIG in the germline V gene (reference sequence). CDR3 nucleotide sequence: TGTGCCTGGAGTGACAGGGGGCCTATGGATTCACCCCTCCACTTT. Translation gives CAWSDRGPMDSPLHF.

The chain joins TRBV7-9 to TRBJ2-5; 7 positions agree with TRBD2. Trimming took 1 base from V and 5 from J; bases not matched to a gene: 7. Germline V gene lookup returns CDR1 SEHNR and CDR2 FQNEAQ (reference sequence). This CDR3 has 15 residues. CDR3 loop: CASSLEGGSGETQYF. CDR3 bases: TGTGCCAGCAGCTTAGAAGGCGGGAGTGGGGAGACCCAGTACTTC.

Here the CDR3 reads CATSDDRDREGEGEKLFF. The CDR3 nucleotides read TGTGCCACCAGTGATGACCGGGACAGGGAGGGGGAAGGTGAAAAACTGTTTTTT. This chain uses TRBV24-1 with TRBJ1-4, with TRBD1 matching over 9 bases. Germline V gene lookup returns CDR1 KGHDR and CDR2 SFDVKD. This CDR3 has 18 amino acids. With 3 bases clipped from V and 7 bases from J, the junction kept 14 bases outside the gene matches.

V is TRBV7-2 and J is TRBJ1-1; no clear D. Germline CDR1 and CDR2: SGHTA and FQGNSA. The CDR3 consists of 14 residues. Trimming shortened V by 5 bases and J by 1 base, and 11 bases separated the two germline ends. The DNA of the CDR3 is TGTGCCAGCAGCCTATTCGGTAGGAACACTGAAGCTTTCTTT. It codes for CASSLFGRNTEAFF.

This rearrangement joins TRBV6-5 to TRBJ1-6; no reliable D call. The CDR3 extends over 15 amino acids. Germline-derived CDR1 and CDR2 are MNHEY and SVGAGI. Trimming removed 8 bases from V and 5 bases from J, with 16 bases in between. The CDR3 bases are TGTGCCAGCGCCACGTCGGGGATTAATAATTCACCCCTCCACTTT. It specifies CASATSGINNSPLHF.

The chain is built from TRBV14 and TRBJ1-4; 9 nucleotides agree with TRBD1. The germline CDR1 and CDR2 sequences are SGHDN and FVKESK. With 4 bases clipped from V and 7 bases from J, the junction kept 4 bases outside the gene matches. This CDR3 is 14 amino acids long. CDR3 loop: CASSPHRGLEKLFF. The CDR3 DNA follows: TGTGCCAGCAGCCCACACAGGGGGCTTGAAAAACTGTTTTTT.

The rearrangement uses TRBV5-1 and TRBJ2-2; tentatively, D is TRBD1 or TRBD2 (5 bases each). Trimming removed 5 bases at V and 4 bases at J, with 9 bases between. Germline V gene data show CDR1 as SGHRS and CDR2 as YFSETQ. The CDR3 loop spans 13 amino acids. The chain's CDR3 is CASSVGTTGELFF. CDR3 DNA sequence: TGCGCCAGCAGTGTAGGGACCACCGGGGAGCTGTTTTTT.

The chain is built from TRBV5-5 and TRBJ1-2, with D possibly matching TRBD1 (6 bases). The germline gives CDR1 SGHKS, CDR2 YYEKEE (reference sequence). With 4 bases removed from V and 2 bases from J, the gap between germline ends came to 15 bases. The CDR3 is 15 residues long. CDR3 DNA sequence: TGTGCCAGCAGCCCCTTGGACAGCAAAAACTATGGCTACACCTTC. It translates to CASSPLDSKNYGYTF. Supplemented by reference TRBV5-5 and TRBJ1-2, the full variable domain reads DAGVTQSPTHLIKTRGQQVTLRCSPISGHKSVSWYQQVLGQGPQFIFQYYEKEERGRGNFPDRFSARQFPNYSSELNVNALLLGDSALYLCASSPLDSKNYGYTFGSGTRLTVV.